This entry describes one TCR beta chain. Its antigen remains unidentified. It has no much larger one-base neighbor in the sample; base qualities were not kept. This entry belongs to a study of regulatory T cells in long-lasting Graves disease (dated by TCRdb to 2020 to 2022). A note on the overall study: Persistent Graves' disease was defined as antithyroid drug treatment for over 5 years with persistently positive TSH receptor autoantibodies. This study used TCR sequencing and RNA sequencing of peripheral blood to compare persistent Graves' disease patients against newly diagnosed Graves' disease patients. The study was conducted in China and was registered as a clinical trial. A total of about 35 samples underwent TCR sequencing: around 13 from persistent and approximately 20 from newly diagnosed Graves' disease patients. On average, persistent Graves' disease patients in the clinical cohort had been on antithyroid drugs for approximately ten years.

To prepare the library, multiplex PCR was applied. The instrument was an Illumina HiSeq 4000. TCR beta libraries were built with iRepertoire HTBI primers and Arm-PCR amplification of CDR3 regions. Gel purification was performed on PCR products prior to sequencing. Regarding the original processing steps: Across samples, 60 to 75 TRBV and around 15 TRBJ segments were identified and used for gene usage analysis of CDR3 amino acid clonotypes. COPE and FqMerger were used to merge filtered high-quality paired reads into contigs. BLAST was used to align contigs to the IMGT TRBV, TRBD and TRBJ reference genes, and CDR3 was defined following IMGT. Any clonotype with a frequency above 0.1% was classified as a highly expanded clone. Shannon entropy was used to measure repertoire diversity, and the Gini coefficient was used to measure V-J evenness. Public clonotypes were defined as clonotypes shared by more than one individual. TCRdb passed the public sequencing reads through fastp at Q25 and MiXCR, retaining productive beta sequences. One record per CDR3 amino acid sequence lists the most common genes and DNA. Clone size and V and J calls follow TCRdb, not the original study. The sample records 500,000 to 800,000 distinct CDR3 sequences, around 30% of which are singletons. In total, the top ten clones hold around 42% of the sample.

Study-level results and caveats: Lower TCR Shannon entropy and fewer highly expanded clones were observed in persistent Graves' disease patients than in newly diagnosed patients, which suggested clonal expansion. As a limitation, the authors acknowledged that the small sample size may reduce accuracy. Sequencing and analysis were restricted to the TCR beta chain. TRBV28, TRBJ1-2 and TRBJ2-5 were preferentially used in persistent disease, while TRBV20-1 and TRBJ2-1 were favored in newly diagnosed disease. A larger number of public clonotypes was shared among persistent patients (over 2,500) than among newly diagnosed patients (more than 850). Peripheral blood alone was examined, since thyroid tissue, which constituted the primary lesion, could not be accessed.

V is cut by 2 bases and J by 10 bases, and the space between the germline ends is 10 bases. The germline V gene sets CDR1 to KGHSH and CDR2 to LQKENI. Reading from cysteine to phenylalanine, the CDR3 counts 12 amino acids. Only the CDR3 DNA stays, 36 bases, in frame from base 1. What the time point label conveys for this sample: persistent/refractory GD, antithyroid drugs over 5 years with positive TRAb. For both TCR sequencing and RNA sequencing, RNA was extracted from PBMCs using TRIzol. Graves' disease was diagnosed according to American Thyroid Association guidelines. The patients came from an endocrinology department in Xi'an, China. Each patient gave approximately 10 milliliters of peripheral blood, collected in an EDTA anticoagulant tube. Ficoll Paque Plus density gradient separation was used to isolate PBMCs, and no further T cell sorting was performed. RNA quality was checked with an Agilent 2100 Bioanalyzer and agarose gel, and concentration with a NanoDrop 2000.

Rearrangement joined TRBV18 to TRBJ2-3; the D gene is not confidently resolved. Sequenced material: peripheral blood mononuclear cells (PBMCs), taken when the disease was refractory, from a patient treated with antithyroid drugs. The receptor was isolated from a female donor with Graves disease. Read as DNA, the sequence is TGTGCCAGCTCACCAGACCCCGGAGCGCAGTATTTT. This gives the protein CASSPDPGAQYF.